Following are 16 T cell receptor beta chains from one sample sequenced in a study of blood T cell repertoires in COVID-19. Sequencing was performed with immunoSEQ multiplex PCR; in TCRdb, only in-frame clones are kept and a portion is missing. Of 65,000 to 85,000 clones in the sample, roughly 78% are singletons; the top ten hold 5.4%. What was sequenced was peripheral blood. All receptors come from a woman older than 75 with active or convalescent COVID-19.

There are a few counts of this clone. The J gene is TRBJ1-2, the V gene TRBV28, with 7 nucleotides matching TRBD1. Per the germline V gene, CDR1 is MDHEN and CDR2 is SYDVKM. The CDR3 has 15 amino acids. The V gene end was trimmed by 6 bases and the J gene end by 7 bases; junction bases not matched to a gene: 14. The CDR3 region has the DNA TGTGCCAGCAGCCCTCCCCGACAGGGAATAAGTGGCTACACCTTC. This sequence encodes CASSPPRQGISGYTF.

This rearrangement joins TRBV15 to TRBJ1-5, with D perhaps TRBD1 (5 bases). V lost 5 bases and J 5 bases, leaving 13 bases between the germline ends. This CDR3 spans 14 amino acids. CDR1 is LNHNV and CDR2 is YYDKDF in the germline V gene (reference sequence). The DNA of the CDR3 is TGTGCCACCAGCGCCTCAGGGCCGCATCAGCCCCAGCATTTT. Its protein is CATSASGPHQPQHF. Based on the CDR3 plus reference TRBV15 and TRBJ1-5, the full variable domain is DAMVIQNPRYQVTQFGKPVTLSCSQTLNHNVMYWYQQKSSQAPKLLFHYYDKDFNNEADTPDNFQSRRPNTSFCFLDIRSPGLGDTAMYLCATSASGPHQPQHFGDGTRLSIL.

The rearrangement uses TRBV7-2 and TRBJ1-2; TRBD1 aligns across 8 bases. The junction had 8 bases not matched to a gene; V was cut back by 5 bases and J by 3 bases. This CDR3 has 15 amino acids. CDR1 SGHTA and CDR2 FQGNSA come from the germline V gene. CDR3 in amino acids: CASSLQGVADYGYTF. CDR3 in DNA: TGTGCCAGCAGCCTACAGGGGGTGGCAGACTATGGCTACACCTTC.

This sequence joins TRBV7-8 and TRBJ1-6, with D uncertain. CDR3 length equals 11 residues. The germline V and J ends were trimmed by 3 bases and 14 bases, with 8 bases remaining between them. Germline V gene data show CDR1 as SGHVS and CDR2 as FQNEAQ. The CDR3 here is CASSFGETLHF. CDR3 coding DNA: TGTGCCAGCAGCTTTGGAGAAACCCTCCACTTT. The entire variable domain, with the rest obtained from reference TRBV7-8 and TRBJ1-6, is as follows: GAGVSQSPRYKVAKRGQDVALRCDPISGHVSLFWYQQALGQGPEFLTYFQNEAQLDKSGLPSDRFFAERPEGSVSTLKIQRTQQEDSAVYLCASSFGETLHFGNGTRLTVT.

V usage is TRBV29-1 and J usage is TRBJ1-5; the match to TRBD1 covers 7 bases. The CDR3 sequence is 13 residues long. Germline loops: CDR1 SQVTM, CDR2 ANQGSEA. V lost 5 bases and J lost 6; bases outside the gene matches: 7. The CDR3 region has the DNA TGCAGCGTTCTTGTAGGGGGCGGTCAGCCCCAGCATTTT. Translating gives CSVLVGGGQPQHF.

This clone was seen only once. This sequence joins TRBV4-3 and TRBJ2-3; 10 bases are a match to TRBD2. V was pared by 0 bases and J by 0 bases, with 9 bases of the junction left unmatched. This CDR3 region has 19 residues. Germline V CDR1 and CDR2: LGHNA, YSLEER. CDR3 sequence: CASSQDTHLTSGSTDTQYF. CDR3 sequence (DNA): TGCGCCAGCAGCCAAGACACTCACCTGACTAGCGGGAGCACAGATACGCAGTATTTT.

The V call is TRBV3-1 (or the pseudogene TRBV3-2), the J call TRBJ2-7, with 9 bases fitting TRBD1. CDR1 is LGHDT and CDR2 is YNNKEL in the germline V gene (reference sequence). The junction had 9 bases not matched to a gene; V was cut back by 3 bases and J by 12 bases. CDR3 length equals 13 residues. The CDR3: CASSQSGRTGVYF. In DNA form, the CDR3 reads TGTGCCAGCAGCCAGAGTGGGAGGACAGGGGTGTACTTC.

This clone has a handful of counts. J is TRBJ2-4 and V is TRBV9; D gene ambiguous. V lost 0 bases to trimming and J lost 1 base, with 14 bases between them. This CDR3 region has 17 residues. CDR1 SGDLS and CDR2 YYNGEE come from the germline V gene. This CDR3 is CASSVAVAGSAKNIQYF. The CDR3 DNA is TGTGCCAGCAGCGTAGCAGTAGCTGGCTCGGCCAAAAACATTCAGTACTTC.

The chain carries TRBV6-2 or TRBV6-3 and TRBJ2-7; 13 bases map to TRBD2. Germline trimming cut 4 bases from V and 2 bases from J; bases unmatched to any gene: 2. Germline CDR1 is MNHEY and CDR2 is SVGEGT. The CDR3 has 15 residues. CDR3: CASSSTSGGTYEQYF. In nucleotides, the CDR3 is TGTGCCAGCAGTTCGACTAGCGGGGGGACCTACGAGCAGTACTTC.

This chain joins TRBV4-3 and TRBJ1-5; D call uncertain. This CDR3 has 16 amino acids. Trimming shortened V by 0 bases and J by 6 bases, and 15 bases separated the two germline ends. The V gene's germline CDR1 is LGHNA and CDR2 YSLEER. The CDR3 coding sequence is TGCGCCAGCAGCCAAGAAATTATATTAGGCGGTCAGCCCCAGCATTTT. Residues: CASSQEIILGGQPQHF.

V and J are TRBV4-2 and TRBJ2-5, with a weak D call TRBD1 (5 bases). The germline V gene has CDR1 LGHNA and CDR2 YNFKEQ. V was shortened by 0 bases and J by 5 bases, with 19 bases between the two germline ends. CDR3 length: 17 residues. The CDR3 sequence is CASSQEEGAFIGETQYF. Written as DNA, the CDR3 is TGTGCCAGCAGCCAAGAGGAAGGGGCCTTTATTGGGGAGACCCAGTACTTC.

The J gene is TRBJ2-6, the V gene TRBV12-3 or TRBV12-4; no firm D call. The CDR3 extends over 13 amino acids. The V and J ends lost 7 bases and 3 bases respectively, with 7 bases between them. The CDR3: CASTLGGANVLTF. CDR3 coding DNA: TGTGCCAGCACCCTAGGTGGGGCCAACGTCCTGACTTTC.

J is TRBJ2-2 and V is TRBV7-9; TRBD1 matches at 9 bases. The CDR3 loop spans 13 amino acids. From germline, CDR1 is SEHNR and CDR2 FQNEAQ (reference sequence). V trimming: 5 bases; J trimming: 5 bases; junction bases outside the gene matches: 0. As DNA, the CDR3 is TGTGCCAGCAGCGGACAGGGGACCGGGGAGCTGTTTTTT. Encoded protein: CASSGQGTGELFF.

The CDR3 sequence is CSASRGVTEAFF. The CDR3 DNA reads TGCAGTGCTAGTCGAGGTGTCACTGAAGCTTTCTTT. V gene TRBV20-1 combines with J gene TRBJ1-1; D is unresolved. The CDR3 sequence is 12 residues long. Germline CDR1 and CDR2: DFQATT and SNEGSKA (reference sequence). The V end lost 3 bases, the J end lost 4 bases, and 9 bases lay between the germline ends.

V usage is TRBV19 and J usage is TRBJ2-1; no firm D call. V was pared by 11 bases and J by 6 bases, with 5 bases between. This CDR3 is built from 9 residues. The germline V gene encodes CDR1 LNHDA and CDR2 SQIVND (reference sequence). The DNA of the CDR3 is TGTGCCTTACTCAATGAGCAGTTCTTC. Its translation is CALLNEQFF.

The CDR3: CASRGQGNTEAFF. In nucleotides, the CDR3 is TGTGCCAGCAGGGGACAGGGAAACACTGAAGCTTTCTTT. The gene calls are TRBV7-8 and TRBJ1-1, with 9 bases fitting TRBD1. The CDR3 covers 13 residues. With V trimmed by 6 bases and J by 2 bases, 1 base remained unmatched. Per germline, CDR1 SGHVS and CDR2 FQNEAQ.